The table lists the clone carrying this T cell receptor beta chain with a few counts. The antigen is not known. The sample comes from a study of response to subunit inactivated influenza vaccine. Study results and caveats: It was suggested by the authors that few new T cells are recruited by each seasonal influenza vaccination.

V lost 6 bases and J 6 bases, leaving 16 bases between the germline ends. The length of the CDR3 is 14 residues. Germline-derived CDR1 and CDR2 are SGHRS and YFSETQ. TCRdb ran MiXCR on the RT-PCR reads and lists one entry per CDR3 protein. The sample consists of about 520,000 distinct CDR3 sequences, roughly 25% of them appearing once. Material: CD4+ T cells sorted from PBMCs, obtained approximately 5 days after vaccination. The clonotype comes from a man aged 50 to 59 who received an inactivated influenza vaccine. The rearrangement uses TRBV5-1 and TRBJ2-4; tentatively, D is TRBD2 (6 bases). CDR3 DNA: TGCGCCAGCAAGGTCAGTGTCGGGGGAAACATTCAGTACTTC. It translates to CASKVSVGGNIQYF.